This T cell receptor (beta chain) was recovered during a study of blood T cells in healthy people across ages. As for the study in general: Capture via template switching afforded approximately one barcoded beta molecule per two T cells.

In regard to this clonotype: Its specificity is not known.

The study's findings and limits: Long-lived and aged donors differed, with more naive CD4+ cells and higher diversity in the long-lived.

Germline CDR1 and CDR2: SGHAT and FQNNGV. The junction had 7 bases not matched to a gene; V was cut back by 3 bases and J by 0 bases. CDR3 size: 16 residues. Primers used in a second PCR of roughly 6 to 11 cycles were a sample-barcoded 5' primer and a J-beta primer mix. A single record per CDR3 protein comes from TCRdb applying MiXCR to the 5' RACE reads. The sample yields 1.5 million to 2 million distinct CDR3 sequences, just under 50% seen once. The chain uses TRBV11-2 and TRBJ1-1; 7 nucleotides agree with TRBD1. Sample: blood. The receptor comes from a middle-aged woman in good health. CDR3 in amino acids: CASSFGTAAMNTEAFF. In DNA, the CDR3 is TGTGCCAGCAGCTTTGGGACAGCAGCCATGAACACTGAAGCTTTCTTT.